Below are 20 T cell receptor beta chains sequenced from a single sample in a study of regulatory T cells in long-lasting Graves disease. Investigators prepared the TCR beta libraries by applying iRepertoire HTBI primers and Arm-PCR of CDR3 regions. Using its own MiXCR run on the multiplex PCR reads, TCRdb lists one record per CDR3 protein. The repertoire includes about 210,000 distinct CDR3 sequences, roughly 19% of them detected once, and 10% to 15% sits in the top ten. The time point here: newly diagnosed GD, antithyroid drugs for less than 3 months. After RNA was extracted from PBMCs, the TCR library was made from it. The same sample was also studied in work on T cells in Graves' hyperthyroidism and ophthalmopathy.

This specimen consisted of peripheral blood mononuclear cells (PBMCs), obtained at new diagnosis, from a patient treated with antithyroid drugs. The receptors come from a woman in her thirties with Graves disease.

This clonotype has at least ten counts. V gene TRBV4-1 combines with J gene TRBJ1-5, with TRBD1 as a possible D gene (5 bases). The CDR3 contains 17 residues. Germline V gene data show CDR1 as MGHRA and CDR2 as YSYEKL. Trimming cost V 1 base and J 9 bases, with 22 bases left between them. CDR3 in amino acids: CASSQGLRLTDLTPQHF. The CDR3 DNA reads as TGCGCCAGCAGCCAAGGGTTACGCCTGACAGACCTTACGCCCCAGCATTTT.

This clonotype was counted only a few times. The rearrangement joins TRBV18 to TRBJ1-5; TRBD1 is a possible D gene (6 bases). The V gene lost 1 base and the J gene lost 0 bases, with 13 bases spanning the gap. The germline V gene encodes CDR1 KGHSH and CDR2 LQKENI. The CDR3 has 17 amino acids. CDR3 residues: CASSPQGGEFSNQPQHF. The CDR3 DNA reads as TGTGCCAGCTCACCACAAGGGGGGGAGTTTAGCAATCAGCCCCAGCATTTT.

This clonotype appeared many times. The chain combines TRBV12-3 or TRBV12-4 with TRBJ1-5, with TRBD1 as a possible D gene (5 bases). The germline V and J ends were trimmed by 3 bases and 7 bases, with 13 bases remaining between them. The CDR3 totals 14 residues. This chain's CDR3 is CASSLGGRGQPQHF. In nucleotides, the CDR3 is TGTGCCAGCAGTTTGGGGGGGAGAGGGCAGCCCCAGCATTTT.

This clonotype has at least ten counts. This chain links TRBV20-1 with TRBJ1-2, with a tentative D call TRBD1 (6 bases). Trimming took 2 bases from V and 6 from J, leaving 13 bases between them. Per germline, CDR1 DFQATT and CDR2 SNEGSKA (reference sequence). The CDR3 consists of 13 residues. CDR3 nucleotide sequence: TGCAGTGCTAGATGGGGGCGAAGGGATGGCTACACCTTC. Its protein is CSARWGRRDGYTF.

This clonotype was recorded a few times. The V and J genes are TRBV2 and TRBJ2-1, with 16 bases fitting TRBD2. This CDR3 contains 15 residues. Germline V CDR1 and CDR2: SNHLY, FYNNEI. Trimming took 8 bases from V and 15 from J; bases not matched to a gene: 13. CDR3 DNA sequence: TGTGCCAGCGTCTTTGCTGGGACTAGCGGGAGGGGGAGGTTCTTC. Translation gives CASVFAGTSGRGRFF.

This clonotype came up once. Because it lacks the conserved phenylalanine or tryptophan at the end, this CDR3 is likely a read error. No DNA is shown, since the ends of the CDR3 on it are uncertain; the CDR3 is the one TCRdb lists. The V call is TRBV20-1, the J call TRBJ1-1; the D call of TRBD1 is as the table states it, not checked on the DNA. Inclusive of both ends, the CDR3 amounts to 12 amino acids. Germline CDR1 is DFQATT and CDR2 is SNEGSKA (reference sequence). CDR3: CSAQQGAGEASL.

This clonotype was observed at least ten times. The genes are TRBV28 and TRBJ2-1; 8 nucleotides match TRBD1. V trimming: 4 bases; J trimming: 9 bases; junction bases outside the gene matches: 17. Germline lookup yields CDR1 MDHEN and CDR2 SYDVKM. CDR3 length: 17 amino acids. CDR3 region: CASSSWGSDRARGEQFF. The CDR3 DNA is TGTGCCAGCAGTTCCTGGGGGTCGGACAGGGCACGGGGTGAGCAGTTCTTC.

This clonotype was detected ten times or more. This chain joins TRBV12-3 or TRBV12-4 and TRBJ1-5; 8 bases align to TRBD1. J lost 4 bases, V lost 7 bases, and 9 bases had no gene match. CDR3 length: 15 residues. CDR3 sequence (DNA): TGTGCCAGCACCAAACAGGGGGTTGGGAATCAGCCCCAGCATTTT. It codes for CASTKQGVGNQPQHF.

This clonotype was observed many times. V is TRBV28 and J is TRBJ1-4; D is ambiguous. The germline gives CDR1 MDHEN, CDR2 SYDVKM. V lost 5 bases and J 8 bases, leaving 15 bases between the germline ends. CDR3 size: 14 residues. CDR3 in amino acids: CASSLELTTEKLFF. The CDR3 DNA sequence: TGTGCCAGCAGTCTAGAACTCACCACAGAAAAACTGTTTTTT.

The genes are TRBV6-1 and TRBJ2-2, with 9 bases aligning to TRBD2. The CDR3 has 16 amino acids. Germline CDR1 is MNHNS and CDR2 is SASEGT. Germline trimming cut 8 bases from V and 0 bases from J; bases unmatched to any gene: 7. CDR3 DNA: TGTGCCAGCGCCGGCGGGAGGGCCACGAACACCGGGGAGCTGTTTTTT. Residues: CASAGGRATNTGELFF.

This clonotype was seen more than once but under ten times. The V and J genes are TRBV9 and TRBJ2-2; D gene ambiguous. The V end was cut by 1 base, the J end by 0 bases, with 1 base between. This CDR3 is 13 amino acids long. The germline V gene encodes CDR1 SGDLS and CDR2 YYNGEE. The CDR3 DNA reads TGTGCCAGCAGCGTATCGAACACCGGGGAGCTGTTTTTT. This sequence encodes CASSVSNTGELFF.

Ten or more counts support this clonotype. DNA of the CDR3: TGTGCCAGCAGTTACCAGCGGGCTAGCAATCAGCCCCAGCATTTT. Amino acid sequence: CASSYQRASNQPQHF. The chain uses TRBV6-5 and TRBJ1-5; D gene uncertain. Trimming stripped 2 bases from V and 0 bases from J, with 8 bases between. CDR3 size: 15 residues. Per germline, CDR1 MNHEY and CDR2 SVGAGI.

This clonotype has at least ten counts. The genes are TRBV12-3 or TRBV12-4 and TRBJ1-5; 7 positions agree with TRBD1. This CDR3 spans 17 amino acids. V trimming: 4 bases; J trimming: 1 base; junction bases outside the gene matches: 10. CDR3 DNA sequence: TGTGCCAGCAGTTCCGCACAGGGGTTGAGGAGCAATCAGCCCCAGCATTTT. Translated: CASSSAQGLRSNQPQHF.

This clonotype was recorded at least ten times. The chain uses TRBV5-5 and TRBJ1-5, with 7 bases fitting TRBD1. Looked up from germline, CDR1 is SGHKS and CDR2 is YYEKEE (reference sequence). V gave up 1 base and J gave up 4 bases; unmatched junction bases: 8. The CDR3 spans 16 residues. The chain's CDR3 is CASSLTRTGQNQPQHF. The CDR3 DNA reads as TGTGCCAGCAGCTTGACGCGGACAGGACAAAATCAGCCCCAGCATTTT. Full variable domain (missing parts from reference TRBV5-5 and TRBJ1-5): DAGVTQSPTHLIKTRGQQVTLRCSPISGHKSVSWYQQVLGQGPQFIFQYYEKEERGRGNFPDRFSARQFPNYSSELNVNALLLGDSALYLCASSLTRTGQNQPQHFGDGTRLSIL.

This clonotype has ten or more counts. The CDR3 nucleotides are TGCGCCAGCAGCCCAGGGACAGCGGATGAAGCTTTCTTT. This gives the protein CASSPGTADEAFF. The chain joins TRBV5-1 to TRBJ1-1; 7 bases align to TRBD1. Germline V gene lookup returns CDR1 SGHRS and CDR2 YFSETQ. The V and J ends lost 4 bases and 7 bases, in that order; junction bases with no gene match: 7. CDR3 size: 13 residues.

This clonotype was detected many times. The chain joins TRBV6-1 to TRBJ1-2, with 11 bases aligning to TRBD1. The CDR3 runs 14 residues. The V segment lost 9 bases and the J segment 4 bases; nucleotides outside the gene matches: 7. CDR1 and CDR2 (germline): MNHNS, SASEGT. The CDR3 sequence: CASIPGQGVYGYTF. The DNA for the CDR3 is TGTGCCAGTATTCCGGGACAGGGGGTCTATGGCTACACCTTC.

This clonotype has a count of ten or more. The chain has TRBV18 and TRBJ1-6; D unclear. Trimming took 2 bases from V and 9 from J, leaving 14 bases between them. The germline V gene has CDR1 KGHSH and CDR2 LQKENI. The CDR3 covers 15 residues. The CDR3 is CASSPNPPTASPLHF. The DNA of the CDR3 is TGTGCCAGCTCACCAAATCCCCCCACAGCTTCACCCCTCCACTTT.

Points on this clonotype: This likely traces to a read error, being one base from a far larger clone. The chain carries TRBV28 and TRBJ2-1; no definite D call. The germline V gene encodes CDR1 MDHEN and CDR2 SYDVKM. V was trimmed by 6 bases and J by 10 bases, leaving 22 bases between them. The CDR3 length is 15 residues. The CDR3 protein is CASRILSGNSYEQFF. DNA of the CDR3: TGTGCCAGCAGAATCTTATCAGGAAATTCCTACGAGCAGTTCTTC.

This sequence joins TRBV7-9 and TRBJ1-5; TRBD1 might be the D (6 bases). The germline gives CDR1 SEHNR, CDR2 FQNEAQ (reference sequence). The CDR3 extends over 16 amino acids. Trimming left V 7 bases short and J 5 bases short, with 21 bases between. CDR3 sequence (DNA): TGTGCCAGCATCCCAGCGGGGCGAGGGGGGGATCAGCCCCAGCATTTT. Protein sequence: CASIPAGRGGDQPQHF.

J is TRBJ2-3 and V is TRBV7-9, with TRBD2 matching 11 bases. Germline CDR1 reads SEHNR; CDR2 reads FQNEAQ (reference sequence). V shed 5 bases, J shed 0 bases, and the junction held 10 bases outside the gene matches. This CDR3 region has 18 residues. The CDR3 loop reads CASSKIHRTSGSTDTQYF. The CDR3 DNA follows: TGTGCCAGCAGCAAAATTCACCGGACTAGCGGGAGCACAGATACGCAGTATTTT.